Listed below are T cell receptor beta chains from one sample, sequenced in a study of vaccination effects on CD4 cells after COVID-19. Measured with immunoSEQ multiplex PCR; TCRdb has only the in-frame clones, and not every one. Here the sample spans tens of thousands of clones, around 78% being singletons. No antigen has been identified for these receptors. This sample comprised CD4+ T cells from PBMCs cultured with a peptide pool, obtained before COVID-19 vaccination. The receptor set was obtained from a human donor who had a prior SARS-CoV-2 infection. Both conserved end residues are part of each CDR3. Each record gives: clone size, D gene, J gene, V gene, CDR3 protein, CDR3 DNA. The D gene is left open where the match is weak. A row's size may be missing; if present it is once, few, many or a size class.

>.|.|TRBJ2-1|TRBV5-1
CASSFTPGPTSGYNEQFF
TGCGCCAGCAGCTTCACCCCGGGACCGACCTCGGGGTACAATGAGCAGTTCTTC
>.|.|TRBJ2-1|TRBV5-8
CASTFGGNEQFF
TGTGCCAGCACCTTTGGGGGGAATGAGCAGTTCTTC
>few|TRBD2|TRBJ2-5|TRBV2
CASSDASGAQETQYF
TGTGCCAGCAGTGATGCTAGCGGGGCACAAGAGACCCAGTACTTC
>.|.|TRBJ2-2|TRBV7-2
CASSLFGMNTGELFF
TGTGCCAGCAGCTTATTTGGGATGAACACCGGGGAGCTGTTTTTT
>.|.|TRBJ2-3|TRBV11-2
CASSLDRTDTQYF
TGTGCCAGCAGCTTAGATCGAACAGATACGCAGTATTTT
>.|.|TRBJ2-7|TRBV5-1
CASSLEGYEQYF
TGCGCCAGCAGCTTGGAAGGCTACGAGCAGTACTTC
>.|TRBD1|TRBJ1-5|TRBV7-2
CASSERQGNQPQHF
TGTGCCAGCAGCGAAAGACAGGGGAATCAGCCCCAGCATTTT
>.|TRBD2|TRBJ2-5|TRBV4-2
CASSQTEAGGQETQYF
TGTGCCAGCAGCCAAACGGAAGCGGGGGGCCAAGAGACCCAGTACTTC
>.|TRBD2|TRBJ2-3|TRBV9
CASSPGLASGDTQYF
TGTGCCAGCAGCCCGGGACTAGCTTCTGGAGATACGCAGTATTTT
>few|TRBD2|TRBJ2-1|TRBV19
CASRDPGLAGGPYNEQFF
TGTGCCAGTAGGGACCCCGGACTAGCGGGAGGCCCCTACAATGAGCAGTTCTTC
>.|.|TRBJ2-5|TRBV30
CAWSVGRAAATTQYF
TGTGCCTGGAGTGTGGGACGGGCGGCGGCTACGACCCAGTACTTC
>.|.|TRBJ2-1|TRBV12-3/TRBV12-4
CASRSDFYNEQFF
TGTGCCAGCAGATCGGATTTCTACAATGAGCAGTTCTTC
>.|TRBD2|TRBJ2-7|TRBV2
CASSEGTSGTYEQYF
TGTGCCAGCAGTGAAGGAACTAGCGGGACCTACGAGCAGTACTTC
>.|.|TRBJ1-2|TRBV7-3
CASSSFVGRDYGYTF
TGTGCCAGCAGCTCGTTCGTAGGACGAGACTATGGCTACACCTTC
>few|.|TRBJ2-3|TRBV9
CASSPSETDTQYF
TGTGCCAGCAGTCCTAGCGAGACAGATACGCAGTATTTT
>.|.|TRBJ2-7|TRBV5-1
CASRMPTSYEQYF
TGCGCCAGCAGGATGCCGACCTCCTACGAGCAGTACTTC
>.|.|TRBJ1-3|TRBV11-2
CASSRGLSSGNTIYF
TGTGCCAGCAGCAGGGGACTCTCCTCTGGAAACACCATATATTTT
>.|.|TRBJ2-7|TRBV11-2
CASSYSTGYEQYF
TGTGCCAGCAGCTATTCGACGGGCTACGAGCAGTACTTC
>.|.|TRBJ2-3|TRBV10-3
CAIGQGSTDTQYF
TGTGCCATCGGCCAGGGGAGCACAGATACGCAGTATTTT
>.|.|TRBJ2-1|TRBV7-2
CASSLEWDPGNEQFF
TGTGCCAGCAGCCTAGAATGGGACCCCGGCAATGAGCAGTTCTTC
>.|.|TRBJ2-4|TRBV3-1/TRBV3-2
CASSRNGNIQYF
TGTGCCAGCAGCCGGAACGGGAACATTCAGTACTTC
>few|.|TRBJ2-7|TRBV11-2
CASSVDWFSDEQYF
TGTGCCAGCAGCGTAGATTGGTTTTCCGACGAGCAGTACTTC
>.|.|TRBJ2-7|TRBV21-1
CASSKMWQGPNYHLSYEQYF
TGTGCCAGCAGCAAAATGTGGCAGGGACCCAATTACCACCTCTCCTACGAGCAGTACTTC
>.|TRBD1|TRBJ1-4|TRBV5-1
CASSLRQGNGNEKLFF
TGCGCCAGCAGCTTGAGACAGGGTAACGGGAATGAAAAACTGTTTTTT
>.|.|TRBJ2-5|TRBV5-1
CASSLDLAGQGLPDF
TGCGCCAGCAGCTTGGATTTGGCCGGGCAGGGTCTGCCAGACTTC
>.|TRBD2|TRBJ2-7|TRBV5-4
CASSLAGGGPHEQYF
TGTGCCAGCAGCTTGGCCGGCGGGGGGCCTCACGAGCAGTACTTC
>.|.|TRBJ2-3|TRBV7-9
CASSLVGISADTQYF
TGTGCCAGCAGCTTAGTCGGGATAAGCGCAGATACGCAGTATTTT